Below, 17 T cell receptor beta chains from the same sample are listed, as sequenced in a study of T-cell memory formation after mild COVID-19 (dated by TCRdb to about 2021). The library was obtained by 5' RACE. These reads were obtained on an Illumina NovaSeq 6000. TCRdb itself trimmed the public reads at Q25 with fastp, ran MiXCR and retained productive beta chains. Rows are combined by CDR3 protein, so each entry shows the most common genes and DNA. The sample table lists around 120,000 distinct CDR3 sequences, approximately 16% of them with a count of one. 11% to 15% of the sample is taken by the ten largest. Sequencing input: PBMCs or a T cell subset sorted from them (not recorded which). Receptors originate from an adult woman who had mild COVID-19 (a few samples of this study predate the infection). The sample titles of this study are shuffled in the database, so cell type and time point are left out; the donor was told from shared clones.

This clonotype appeared a few times. The chain joins TRBV9 to TRBJ2-1; 9 bases line up with TRBD2. V was pared by 0 bases and J by 6 bases, with 4 bases of the junction left unmatched. CDR3 size: 15 residues. Per the germline V gene, CDR1 is SGDLS and CDR2 is YYNGEE. In nucleotides, the CDR3 is TGTGCCAGCAGCGTAGGCGGGACTAGCCTCAATGAGCAGTTCTTC. This sequence encodes CASSVGGTSLNEQFF. Using reference TRBV9 and TRBJ2-1 for the parts outside the CDR3, the full variable domain is DSGVTQTPKHLITATGQRVTLRCSPRSGDLSVYWYQQSLDQGLQFLIQYYNGEERAKGNILERFSAQQFPDLHSELNLSSLELGDSALYFCASSVGGTSLNEQFFGPGTRLTVL.

This clonotype was seen a few times. J is TRBJ2-7 and V is TRBV5-1, with 8 bases matching TRBD1. There are 15 residues in the CDR3. Trimming removed 4 bases from V and 2 bases from J; junction bases left unmatched: 8. Germline V gene data show CDR1 as SGHRS and CDR2 as YFSETQ. The chain's CDR3 is CASSVGQGSTYEQYF. CDR3 nucleotides: TGCGCCAGCAGCGTCGGACAGGGATCAACCTACGAGCAGTACTTC.

To note about this clonotype: Germline and junction disagree at one end, which may indicate a read error. This sequence joins TRBV4-2 and TRBJ1-2; the D gene is possibly TRBD1 (5 bases). CDR3 length equals 15 residues. Germline CDR1 reads LGHNA; CDR2 reads YNFKEQ. DNA for the CDR3: TGTGCCCGCAGCCAAGCAGGGCGGCTCGACTATGGCTACACCTTC. It encodes CARSQAGRLDYGYTF.

V gene TRBV5-1 combines with J gene TRBJ2-6; D gene ambiguous. Trimming cost V 1 base and J 2 bases, with 13 bases left between them. This CDR3 is 17 amino acids long. CDR1 is SGHRS, CDR2 YFSETQ, per germline. The CDR3 nucleotides are TGCGCCAGCAGCTTGACACTCCGTCCCACTGGGGCCAACGTCCTGACTTTC. Amino acids: CASSLTLRPTGANVLTF. Using reference TRBV5-1 and TRBJ2-6 for the parts outside the CDR3, the full variable domain is KAGVTQTPRYLIKTRGQQVTLSCSPISGHRSVSWYQQTPGQGLQFLFEYFSETQRNKGNFPGRFSGRQFSNSRSEMNVSTLELGDSALYLCASSLTLRPTGANVLTFGAGSRLTVL.

The chain uses TRBV5-1 and TRBJ2-5; D is ambiguous. Germline CDR1 and CDR2: SGHRS and YFSETQ. V lost 0 bases and J lost 5, with 11 bases in between. The CDR3 is made up of 14 amino acids. The DNA of the CDR3 is TGCGCCAGCAGCTTGGTTTCGGGTGGGGAGACCCAGTACTTC. This sequence encodes CASSLVSGGETQYF. Complete variable domain (other parts from reference TRBV5-1 and TRBJ2-5): KAGVTQTPRYLIKTRGQQVTLSCSPISGHRSVSWYQQTPGQGLQFLFEYFSETQRNKGNFPGRFSGRQFSNSRSEMNVSTLELGDSALYLCASSLVSGGETQYFGPGTRLLVL.

The rearrangement joins TRBV7-9 to TRBJ2-6, with a tentative D call TRBD1 (5 bases). The V end was cut by 2 bases, the J end by 3 bases, with 8 bases between. The CDR3 extends over 15 amino acids. CDR1 is SEHNR, CDR2 FQNEAQ, per germline (reference sequence). The CDR3 loop reads CASSLKGRGANVLTF. The CDR3 coding sequence is TGTGCCAGCAGCTTAAAGGGGCGTGGGGCCAACGTCCTGACTTTC.

There are a few counts of this clonotype. The chain has TRBV7-9 and TRBJ1-5, with a weak D call TRBD1 (5 bases). CDR3 length: 17 amino acids. CDR1 and CDR2 from the germline V gene are SEHNR and FQNEAQ (reference sequence). The V gene lost 2 bases and the J gene lost 7 bases, with 21 bases spanning the gap. This CDR3 reads CASSLYLTGKESQPQHF. In nucleotides, the CDR3 is TGTGCCAGCAGCTTATACTTAACAGGAAAGGAAAGCCAGCCCCAGCATTTT. Drawing the rest from reference TRBV7-9 and TRBJ1-5, the complete variable domain is DTGVSQNPRHKITKRGQNVTFRCDPISEHNRLYWYRQTLGQGPEFLTYFQNEAQLEKSRLLSDRFSAERPKGSFSTLEIQRTEQGDSAMYLCASSLYLTGKESQPQHFGDGTRLSIL.

This chain connects TRBV5-1 to TRBJ1-4; 8 nucleotides agree with TRBD1. The CDR3 totals 15 residues. Germline-derived CDR1 and CDR2 are SGHRS and YFSETQ. The V and J ends lost 4 bases and 8 bases, in that order; junction bases with no gene match: 10. CDR3 DNA: TGCGCCAGCAGCCTTACCAGGGGGCCGGGGGAAAAACTGTTTTTT. Encoded protein: CASSLTRGPGEKLFF.

The V call is TRBV7-2, the J call TRBJ2-5; D may be TRBD1 or TRBD2 (5 bases each). CDR1 is SGHTA and CDR2 is FQGNSA in the germline V gene. CDR3 length: 12 amino acids. V was clipped by 6 bases and J by 10 bases, with 15 bases between them. In DNA form, the CDR3 reads TGTGCCAGCAGTCAGGACTCGGGGCGCCAGTACTTC. It is translated as CASSQDSGRQYF.

V is TRBV15 and J is TRBJ2-1; D is possibly TRBD1 or TRBD2 (6 bases each). The ends were cut back, 2 bases at V and 1 base at J, with 18 bases in the middle. The CDR3 loop spans 18 amino acids. Looked up from germline, CDR1 is LNHNV and CDR2 is YYDKDF (reference sequence). The CDR3 sequence is CATSRRSLGGTSYNEQFF. The CDR3 coding sequence is TGTGCCACCAGCAGACGTAGCCTCGGGGGCACATCCTACAATGAGCAGTTCTTC.

CDR3 in DNA: TGTGCCAGCAGCTTAGGGCCCCGAGCGGGAGCCTACGAGCAGTACTTC. Translating it yields CASSLGPRAGAYEQYF. The chain uses TRBV7-8 and TRBJ2-7, with 8 bases lining up with TRBD2. This CDR3 contains 16 residues. Germline V gene sequence: CDR1 SGHVS, CDR2 FQNEAQ. Losses at the gene ends were 1 base for V and 2 bases for J; bases not matched to a gene: 7.

The chain uses TRBV30 and TRBJ2-7; D not certain. The V gene's germline CDR1 is GTSNPN and CDR2 SVGIG (reference sequence). The CDR3 loop spans 11 amino acids. Trimming removed 3 bases at V and 9 bases at J, with 12 bases between. The CDR3, as DNA: TGTGCCTGGAGGCACGGGCTGGGGCAGTACTTC. Translated: CAWRHGLGQYF.

This chain's CDR3 is CASSLGPSVGDTQYF. Here the CDR3 DNA reads TGTGCCAGCAGCTTAGGACCTAGCGTAGGAGATACGCAGTATTTT. This chain uses TRBV11-2 with TRBJ2-3, with a weak D call TRBD2 (6 bases). V was cut by 1 base and J by 5 bases, with 13 bases left in between. In germline, CDR1 is SGHAT, CDR2 FQNNGV. There are 15 residues in the CDR3. The full variable domain, completed using reference TRBV11-2 and TRBJ2-3, is EAGVAQSPRYKIIEKRQSVAFWCNPISGHATLYWYQQILGQGPKLLIQFQNNGVVDDSQLPKDRFSAERLKGVDSTLKIQPAKLEDSAVYLCASSLGPSVGDTQYFGPGTRLTVL.

The V gene is TRBV11-2, the J gene TRBJ2-3; 11 bases fit TRBD2. V was pared by 4 bases and J by 0 bases, with 15 bases of the junction left unmatched. CDR1 and CDR2 (germline): SGHAT, FQNNGV. CDR3 length: 20 amino acids. The CDR3 DNA sequence: TGTGCCAGCAGCTCTCCTTGGGGGACTAGCGGCATGACTAGCACAGATACGCAGTATTTT. Translated, it gives CASSSPWGTSGMTSTDTQYF.

This clonotype was observed a handful of times. The chain is built from TRBV9 and TRBJ1-2; the match to TRBD1 covers 11 bases. The germline gives CDR1 SGDLS, CDR2 YYNGEE. The junction had 11 bases not matched to a gene; V was cut back by 3 bases and J by 1 base. The CDR3 runs 18 residues. CDR3 nucleotides: TGTGCCAGCAGCGCAATGGACAGGGGGCTCCGGGGTAACTATGGCTACACCTTC. It yields the protein CASSAMDRGLRGNYGYTF.

The chain couples TRBV10-3 to TRBJ2-1; either TRBD1 or TRBD2 may fit D (5 bases each). The germline gives CDR1 ENHRY, CDR2 SYGVKD. CDR3 length equals 16 residues. The V gene lost 3 bases and the J gene lost 5 bases, with 17 bases spanning the gap. The CDR3: CAISDYPGPTDNEQFF. The CDR3, as DNA: TGTGCCATCAGTGACTATCCGGGACCCACCGACAATGAGCAGTTCTTC.

This clonotype was observed a handful of times. The CDR3: CASSQGGRYAVEAFF. As DNA, the CDR3 is TGCGCCAGCAGCCAAGGTGGACGGTACGCCGTTGAAGCTTTCTTT. The chain is built from TRBV4-1 and TRBJ1-1; D is uncertain. The V and J ends lost 1 base and 7 bases respectively, with 16 bases between them. The germline gives CDR1 MGHRA, CDR2 YSYEKL. The CDR3 sequence is 15 residues long.